This note documents a single TCR beta chain sequence. V lost 6 bases to trimming and J lost 8 bases; unmatched junction nucleotides: 7. Germline loops: CDR1 MNHEY, CDR2 SVGAGI. The CDR3 totals 14 residues. This specimen belongs to a study of blood T cell repertoires in COVID-19. Study details: Sites in the United States, Italy and Spain provided acute and convalescent COVID-19 samples. PBMCs, B-cell-depleted T cells, or T cells were the source of the cDNA or gDNA that made up the material.

Under the authors' procedure: Using reference gene primer amplification, nucleated cell counts were estimated. Method: immunoSEQ multiplex PCR; TCRdb's copy keeps in-frame clones and lacks some. D and trimming come from the DNA, and the V and J calls and clone size come from that table. The sample holds about 74,000 clones, approximately 85% seen once. This chain links TRBV6-5 with TRBJ2-1, with 10 bases identical to TRBD1. The receptor was isolated from a man between 65 and 85 years old with acute or convalescent COVID-19. The sequenced sample was peripheral blood. Written as DNA, the CDR3 is TGTGCCAGCAGATGGACAGGGGGAAGCGATGAGCAGTTCTTC. Translation: CASRWTGGSDEQFF.